These 28 T cell receptor beta chains share one sample of origin, sequenced in a study of T cell clusters in autoimmune cytopenias. TRB rearrangements were amplified by touch-down multiplex PCR with mixed TRB-A/B primers. From the multiplex PCR reads, TCRdb lists one entry per CDR3 protein and no DNA. The table lists around 2,500 distinct CDR3 sequences, with approximately 40% in the top ten. TRB amplification used 250 ng of peripheral blood genomic DNA. Sequencing was carried out using peripheral blood. All receptors come from a human donor with an autoimmune cytopenia or autoimmune hepatitis (not recorded which).

The chain is built from TRBV20-1 and TRBJ2-3. Germline values: CDR1 DFQATT, CDR2 SNEGSKA (reference sequence). CDR3 length: 12 amino acids. The CDR3 is CSANSLGDTQYF.

V is TRBV27 and J is TRBJ2-2; the D call from TCRdb, TRBD2, cannot be confirmed without DNA. Per the germline V gene, CDR1 is MNHEY and CDR2 is SMNVEV (reference sequence). The length of the CDR3 is 19 residues. The CDR3 here is CASSRTGRVLLQNTGELFF.

CDR3 amino acids: CASIWESRDEQFF. The chain is built from TRBV6-1 and TRBJ2-1; TCRdb proposes TRBD2, but this gene call is untestable without DNA. CDR3 length: 13 amino acids. Germline CDR1 is MNHNS and CDR2 is SASEGT.

The chain recombines TRBV6-1 with TRBJ2-7; TCRdb designates TRBD1, a call that cannot be tested without DNA. The CDR3 length is 14 residues. Germline V gives CDR1 MNHNS, CDR2 SASEGT. This chain's CDR3 is CASSPRTGGNEQYF.

The chain recombines TRBV12-3 or TRBV12-4 with TRBJ1-3; TCRdb names TRBD1, which stays unverified in the absence of DNA. This CDR3 is 16 amino acids long. CDR3 protein: CATKQGAQSSGNTIYF.

The chain uses TRBV6-5 and TRBJ1-1; the TRBD1 assignment by TCRdb is unverifiable without DNA. Germline lookup yields CDR1 MNHEY and CDR2 SVGAGI. The CDR3 totals 15 residues. CDR3 residues: CASSYATGGTTEAFF.

This clonotype is identified as medium-sized from frequency. The chain links TRBV30 to TRBJ2-2. CDR1 and CDR2 from the germline V gene are GTSNPN and SVGIG (reference sequence). There are 14 residues in the CDR3. The CDR3 here is CALQEWANTGELFF.

Frequency places this clonotype as medium-sized. The chain carries TRBV6-5 and TRBJ2-1; TCRdb lists TRBD2, though no DNA is available to test this call. In germline, CDR1 is MNHEY, CDR2 SVGAGI. The CDR3 loop spans 15 amino acids. The chain's CDR3 is CASCQGLAGNNEQFF.

The rearrangement links TRBV12-3 or TRBV12-4 to TRBJ2-3; the TCRdb call, TRBD2, lacks DNA for checking. The CDR3 is made up of 17 amino acids. This CDR3 reads CASSFPTSGSTTDTQYF.

The CDR3 protein is CSARREVFPGDETQYF. The chain couples TRBV20-1 to TRBJ2-5; with no DNA, the TCRdb D assignment of TRBD1 cannot be verified. The CDR3 is 16 amino acids. The germline V gene encodes CDR1 DFQATT and CDR2 SNEGSKA (reference sequence).

The chain couples TRBV20-1 to TRBJ1-2; TCRdb's assignment of TRBD1 cannot be checked, as there is no DNA. This CDR3 region has 13 residues. The germline CDR1 and CDR2 sequences are DFQATT and SNEGSKA (reference sequence). This chain's CDR3 is CSARPRGENGYTF.

V is TRBV30 and J is TRBJ1-6; TCRdb outputs TRBD1, but without DNA this stays unchecked. The CDR3 totals 13 residues. CDR1 and CDR2 (germline): GTSNPN, SVGIG (reference sequence). CDR3 loop: CAWNRQNNSPLHF. Using reference TRBV30 and TRBJ1-6 for the parts outside the CDR3, the full variable domain is SQTIHQWPATLVQPVGSPLSLECTVEGTSNPNLYWYRQAAGRGLQLLFYSVGIGQISSEVPQNLSASRPQDRQFILSSKKLLLSDSGFYLCAWNRQNNSPLHFGNGTRLTVT.

This rearrangement joins TRBV20-1 to TRBJ1-4. Germline CDR1 and CDR2: DFQATT and SNEGSKA (reference sequence). The CDR3 is 14 amino acids. CDR3 sequence: CSASFRIRGEKLFF.

J is TRBJ2-3 and V is TRBV12-5; absent DNA, TCRdb's TRBD1 call cannot be checked. This CDR3 region has 14 residues. Germline loops: CDR1 LGHNT, CDR2 FRNRAP. CDR3: CASGLNGGTDTQYF.

This clonotype is labeled medium-sized based on frequency. J is TRBJ1-4 and V is TRBV5-5. Germline CDR1 SGHKS, CDR2 YYEKEE (reference sequence). CDR3 size: 14 residues. The CDR3 region is CASSLEDGDEKLFF.

This chain uses TRBV12-3 or TRBV12-4 with TRBJ1-4; TCRdb picks TRBD1, but there is no DNA to check that call. The CDR3 runs 16 residues. This chain's CDR3 is CASRESNRGGGEKLFF.

Considering frequency, this clonotype is medium-sized. The chain couples TRBV13 to TRBJ1-2; the TRBD1 assignment by TCRdb is unverifiable without DNA. Germline loops: CDR1 PRHDT, CDR2 FYEKMQ (reference sequence). CDR3 size: 14 residues. The CDR3: CASSGYRGRAGYTF.

The J gene is TRBJ1-2, the V gene TRBV20-1. CDR3 length: 12 residues. The germline V gene encodes CDR1 DFQATT and CDR2 SNEGSKA (reference sequence). The CDR3 loop is CSARGWNYGYTF.

V usage is TRBV6-2 or TRBV6-3 and J usage is TRBJ1-5; TCRdb proposes TRBD1, but this gene call is untestable without DNA. The germline V gene encodes CDR1 MNHEY and CDR2 SVGEGT. This CDR3 spans 16 amino acids. The CDR3 is CASSYSEITGGQPQHF.

Measured by frequency, this clonotype is medium-sized. The chain couples TRBV27 to TRBJ1-2; the D gene TCRdb calls, TRBD1, cannot be checked with no DNA. This CDR3 region has 14 residues. Germline CDR1 reads MNHEY; CDR2 reads SMNVEV (reference sequence). The CDR3: CASSSRDRDYGYTF.

The CDR3 sequence: CAISEAQGQGYGYTF. The V call is TRBV10-3, the J call TRBJ1-2; TCRdb names TRBD1, which stays unverified in the absence of DNA. This CDR3 has 15 residues. Germline V gene data show CDR1 as ENHRY and CDR2 as SYGVKD.

Considering frequency, this clonotype is medium-sized (0.01 to 0.1%). The J gene is TRBJ2-4, the V gene TRBV7-9; TCRdb names TRBD1, which stays unverified in the absence of DNA. The CDR3 loop spans 14 amino acids. CDR1 is SEHNR and CDR2 is FQNEAQ in the germline V gene (reference sequence). The CDR3 sequence is CASSRLGGTNIQYF.

The chain employs TRBV10-3 and TRBJ1-4; TCRdb selects TRBD1, and the lack of DNA leaves this call unchecked. This CDR3 is built from 14 residues. The germline V gene encodes CDR1 ENHRY and CDR2 SYGVKD. CDR3 in amino acids: CAISGGQGNEKLFF.

J is TRBJ2-3 and V is TRBV20-1; TCRdb's D call of TRBD1 is untestable without DNA. Germline CDR1 DFQATT, CDR2 SNEGSKA (reference sequence). The length of the CDR3 is 11 residues. The CDR3 here is CSARMGATQYF.

The rearrangement uses TRBV20-1 and TRBJ1-4; TCRdb's assignment of TRBD1 cannot be checked, as there is no DNA. This CDR3 has 14 amino acids. The germline V gene has CDR1 DFQATT and CDR2 SNEGSKA (reference sequence). The CDR3 reads CSASQGQAWEKLFF.

CDR3 amino acids: CAWTPRSSYNSPLHF. This chain uses TRBV30 with TRBJ1-6. There are 15 residues in the CDR3. Per the germline V gene, CDR1 is GTSNPN and CDR2 is SVGIG (reference sequence). Full variable domain (missing parts from reference TRBV30 and TRBJ1-6): SQTIHQWPATLVQPVGSPLSLECTVEGTSNPNLYWYRQAAGRGLQLLFYSVGIGQISSEVPQNLSASRPQDRQFILSSKKLLLSDSGFYLCAWTPRSSYNSPLHFGNGTRLTVT.

This CDR3 reads CATSDSVPDTQYF. The chain uses TRBV24-1 and TRBJ2-3. Germline CDR1 KGHDR, CDR2 SFDVKD. The CDR3 sequence is 13 residues long.

This sequence joins TRBV5-8 and TRBJ1-6. CDR1 is SGHTS and CDR2 is YDEGEE in the germline V gene. The CDR3 runs to 16 residues. CDR3 region: CASRPGRDSHNSPLHF.